A selection of T cell receptor beta chains follows, all from one sample in a study of identifying expanded T cells in peripheral blood. The method was immunoSEQ multiplex PCR; TCRdb's version includes in-frame clones alone and lacks a portion of them. In the table there are tens of thousands of clones, 84% of which are singletons. The sequencing sample was made of blood. Receptors were obtained from a person between 18 and 75 years old in good health. CDR3s include the opening cysteine and the closing phenylalanine or tryptophan. D genes are given only for firm matches. Not all rows give a size; the values are once, few, many and, for expanded clones, a class.

15	TRBV30	.	.	TRBJ1-2	TGTGCCTGGAGTGACCTTCCGGGACACTTGTCGGGCTACACCTTC	CAWSDLPGHLSGYTF
15	TRBV10-3	.	.	TRBJ1-3	TGTGCCATCAGGGCCGTTACCCGCTCTGGAAACACCATATATTTT	CAIRAVTRSGNTIYF
13	TRBV2	few	.	TRBJ2-3	TGTACCAGCCAGCGGCTAAGCACAGATACGCAGTATTTT	CTSQRLSTDTQYF
17	TRBV4-1	.	TRBD2	TRBJ2-1	TGCGCCAGCAGCCACCCTAGCGGGAGGGCGCAGAACAATGAGCAGTTCTTC	CASSHPSGRAQNNEQFF
14	TRBV9	.	.	TRBJ2-2	TGTGCCAGCAGCGTAGGACCAAGCCCCGGGGAGCTGTTTTTT	CASSVGPSPGELFF
13	TRBV19	.	.	TRBJ2-7	TGTGCCAGTAGTGCGGGAAGCTCCTACGAGCAGTACTTC	CASSAGSSYEQYF
14	TRBV28	few	.	TRBJ2-7	TGTGCCAGCAGTGCCCCGGACCCTACCTACGAGCAGTACTTC	CASSAPDPTYEQYF
20	TRBV15	.	.	TRBJ2-1	TGTGCCACCAGCAGAGATGGGGAGTTAGTAGACAACCCCTCCTACAATGAGCAGTTCTTC	CATSRDGELVDNPSYNEQFF
16	TRBV5-1	.	.	TRBJ2-6	TGCGCCAGCAGCTCTGGACAGATCTCTGGGGCCAACGTCCTGACTTTC	CASSSGQISGANVLTF
12	TRBV6-5	.	.	TRBJ1-4	TGTGCCAGCGGTCGGTATAATGAAAAACTGTTTTTT	CASGRYNEKLFF
14	TRBV28	.	.	TRBJ2-2	TGTGCCAGCAGGACCCCAGGGATCACCGGGGAGCTGTTTTTT	CASRTPGITGELFF
13	TRBV2	.	TRBD1	TRBJ2-7	TGTGCCAGGACCGGGACAGGGAGCTACGAGCAGTACTTC	CARTGTGSYEQYF
17	TRBV2	.	.	TRBJ2-3	TGTGCCAGCAGTGAAAGGTCTTGGGACCCCGGAATAGATACGCAGTATTTT	CASSERSWDPGIDTQYF
13	TRBV27	.	.	TRBJ2-1	TGTGCCAGCAGTTGGCGGGGCTGGAATGAGCAGTTCTTC	CASSWRGWNEQFF
12	TRBV7-8	.	TRBD1	TRBJ2-2	TGTGCCAGCAGGGGACAGGGTGGGGAGCTGTTTTTT	CASRGQGGELFF
15	TRBV7-2	.	.	TRBJ1-3	TGTGCCAGCAGCTCCCGAGGGGGGGGCGGAAACACCATATATTTT	CASSSRGGGGNTIYF
14	TRBV5-1	once	.	TRBJ2-7	TGCGCCAGCAGCTTGGGCGAGGGAAGGAACGAGCAGTACTTC	CASSLGEGRNEQYF
13	TRBV4-3	.	.	TRBJ1-2	TGCGCCAGCAGCCAATCGCTGGGGGATGGCTACACCTTC	CASSQSLGDGYTF
18	TRBV4-2	.	.	TRBJ2-1	TGTGCCAGCAGCCAGAGATTTGATGGAGGGAAAAACTACAATGAGCAGTTCTTC	CASSQRFDGGKNYNEQFF
14	TRBV19	.	.	TRBJ1-5	TGTGCCAGTAGTATAACAGATTACAATCAGCCCCAGCATTTT	CASSITDYNQPQHF
13	TRBV7-7	.	.	TRBJ1-4	TGTGCTAGCAGCTGGGACCTTAATGAAAAACTGTTTTTT	CASSWDLNEKLFF
15	TRBV13	.	TRBD2	TRBJ2-7	TGTGCCAGCAGCTCCCTGACTAGCGGGAGGCCCGAGCAGTACTTC	CASSSLTSGRPEQYF
16	TRBV7-2	.	TRBD2	TRBJ2-3	TGTGCCAGCAGCTTGGAGACTAGCGGGAGTCGTGTGAAGCAGTATTTT	CASSLETSGSRVKQYF
15	TRBV15	.	.	TRBJ2-1	TGTGCCACCAGCAGAGTGGCGCACGAGTACAATGAGCAGTTCTTC	CATSRVAHEYNEQFF
14	TRBV6-5	.	.	TRBJ2-1	TGTGCCAGCAGTTCCCGGGACCTCAACAATGAGCAGTTCTTC	CASSSRDLNNEQFF
15	TRBV2	.	.	TRBJ1-2	TGTGCCAGCAGGGAGGGACTTGATCCCGCTTATGGCTACACCTTC	CASREGLDPAYGYTF
13	TRBV11-2	once	.	TRBJ2-1	TGTGCCAGCAGCTTAGATCTCGTAAATGAGCAGTTCTTC	CASSLDLVNEQFF
14	TRBV7-6	.	.	TRBJ2-3	TGTGCCAGCAGCTTAGCCGGGTTCACAGATACGCAGTATTTT	CASSLAGFTDTQYF
15	TRBV5-8	.	TRBD1	TRBJ2-5	TGTGCCAGCAGCTTTCGACAGGGGGTCCAAGAGACCCAGTACTTC	CASSFRQGVQETQYF
16	TRBV10-3	.	.	TRBJ2-3	TGTGCCATCAGGAACTGGGGCGGTTCGGGCACAGATACGCAGTATTTT	CAIRNWGGSGTDTQYF
15	TRBV11-2	.	TRBD1	TRBJ1-2	TGTGCCAGCAGCCAAGGGACAGCCGTTTCCTATGGCTACACCTTC	CASSQGTAVSYGYTF
14	TRBV19	.	TRBD2	TRBJ2-7	TGTGCCAGTAGTATGGGGGGGTCCCTTTACGAGCAGTACTTC	CASSMGGSLYEQYF
14	TRBV19	.	TRBD1	TRBJ2-7	TGTGCCAGTAGTGCACAGGGGGCCTCCTACGAGCAGTACTTC	CASSAQGASYEQYF
15	TRBV7-2	.	TRBD1	TRBJ2-7	TGTGCCAGCAGGGGGGGGACAGGGGATCCCTACGAGCAGTACTTC	CASRGGTGDPYEQYF
18	TRBV5-1	few	TRBD1	TRBJ1-1	TGCGCCAGCAGCTTGGGGCGGGACAGTACCCCCCGAGGCACTGAAGCTTTCTTT	CASSLGRDSTPRGTEAFF
15	TRBV5-6	.	TRBD2	TRBJ2-5	TGTGCCAGCAGGCCGGGACTAGCGGGACAAGAGACCCAGTACTTC	CASRPGLAGQETQYF
19	TRBV13	.	TRBD2	TRBJ2-1	TGTGCCAGCAGCGCAGCCGGGACTAGCGGGAGGTTATCCTACAATGAGCAGTTCTTC	CASSAAGTSGRLSYNEQFF
15	TRBV4-3	.	.	TRBJ1-5	TGCGCCAGCAGCCAAGAATCGGGGGGCAATCAGCCCCAGCATTTT	CASSQESGGNQPQHF
14	TRBV28	.	TRBD1	TRBJ1-1	TGTGCCAGCAGTGCAATAAAGGGGGCCCCTGAAGCTTTCTTT	CASSAIKGAPEAFF
15	TRBV5-1	.	.	TRBJ2-7	TGCGCCAGCAGTCCTCTCCAGGGGCGCTCCTACGAGCAGTACTTC	CASSPLQGRSYEQYF
16	TRBV19	.	.	TRBJ1-4	TGTGCCAGTAGTATAGCCTCCCGCAGCTCCGGTGAAAAACTGTTTTTT	CASSIASRSSGEKLFF
14	TRBV13	.	TRBD1	TRBJ1-1	TGTGCCAGCAGCTTGGACAGGGGGGGAACTGAAGCTTTCTTT	CASSLDRGGTEAFF
14	TRBV6-5	.	.	TRBJ1-2	TGTGCCAGCAAGAGCTCGGCAGGGCTTTATGGCTACACCTTC	CASKSSAGLYGYTF
16	TRBV27	.	TRBD2	TRBJ2-4	TGTGCCAGCAGTTCCCTAGCGGGCATCACCAAAAACATTCAGTACTTC	CASSSLAGITKNIQYF
15	TRBV28	.	TRBD1	TRBJ2-7	TGTGCCAGCAGCAATACCTGGACAGGGTCCTACGAGCAGTACTTC	CASSNTWTGSYEQYF
16	TRBV4-2	.	.	TRBJ1-1	TGTGCCAGCAGCCAAGTAGAGGGTCGAGGGGGGACTGAAGCTTTCTTT	CASSQVEGRGGTEAFF
14	TRBV5-8	.	.	TRBJ2-7	TGTGCCAGCAGCTTCAGGACGGGATCCTACGAGCAGTACTTC	CASSFRTGSYEQYF
15	TRBV2	.	TRBD1	TRBJ1-1	TGTGCCAGCAGTGGTCAACAGGGGGCGCAAGGCGGAGCTTTCTTT	CASSGQQGAQGGAFF